This T cell receptor beta chain comes out of a study of blood T cells in healthy people across ages. Germline V CDR1 and CDR2: MNHEY, SMNVEV (reference sequence). V lost 2 bases, J lost 4 bases, and 10 bases stayed unmatched. This CDR3 region has 17 residues. A second PCR, run for about 6 to 11 cycles, used a sample-barcoded 5' primer plus a J-beta primer mix. All cDNA molecules were each tagged by a template-switch adaptor with 12 random nucleotides. MiXCR, run by TCRdb on the 5' RACE reads, gives a single entry per CDR3 protein. The sample carries more than 750,000 distinct CDR3 sequences, 25% to 30% recorded once. The sample also formed part of further work on T cells of mothers and their children.

V and J are TRBV27 and TRBJ1-1; 10 positions agree with TRBD1. Source material: blood. This clonotype was sampled from a woman in her thirties or forties in good health. CDR3 nucleotides: TGTGCCAGCAGTTTAGAAAGCCCAGGACAGGGGGGCACTGAAGCTTTCTTT. Protein sequence: CASSLESPGQGGTEAFF.